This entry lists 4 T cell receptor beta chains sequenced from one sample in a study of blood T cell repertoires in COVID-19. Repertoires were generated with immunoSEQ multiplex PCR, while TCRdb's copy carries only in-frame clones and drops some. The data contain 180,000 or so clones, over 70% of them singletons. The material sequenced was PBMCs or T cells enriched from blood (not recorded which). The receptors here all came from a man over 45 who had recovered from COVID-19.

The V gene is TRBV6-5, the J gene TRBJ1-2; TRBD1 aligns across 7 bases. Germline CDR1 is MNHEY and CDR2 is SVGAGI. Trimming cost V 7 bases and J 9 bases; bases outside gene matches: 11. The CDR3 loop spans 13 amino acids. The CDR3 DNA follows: TGTGCCAGCACCACGGGGACAGCTCGCCGCTACACCTTC. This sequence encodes CASTTGTARRYTF.

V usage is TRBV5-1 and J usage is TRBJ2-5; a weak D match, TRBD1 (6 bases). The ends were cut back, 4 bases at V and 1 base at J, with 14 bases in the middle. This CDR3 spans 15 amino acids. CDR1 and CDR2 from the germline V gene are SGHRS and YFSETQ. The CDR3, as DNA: TGCGCCAGCAGCCAGTTCCAGGGGCCCCAAGAGACCCAGTACTTC. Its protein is CASSQFQGPQETQYF.

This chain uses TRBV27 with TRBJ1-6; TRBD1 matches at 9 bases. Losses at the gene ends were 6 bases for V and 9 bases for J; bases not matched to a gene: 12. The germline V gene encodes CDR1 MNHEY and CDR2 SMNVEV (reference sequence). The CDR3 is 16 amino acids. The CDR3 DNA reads TGTGCCAGCAGCCAACTCCGGGACAGGGTGAGTTCACCCCTCCACTTT. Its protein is CASSQLRDRVSSPLHF.

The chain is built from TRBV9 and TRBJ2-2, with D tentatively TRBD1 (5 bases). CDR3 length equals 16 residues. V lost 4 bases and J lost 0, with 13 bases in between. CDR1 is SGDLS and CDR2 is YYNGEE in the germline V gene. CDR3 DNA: TGTGCCAGCAGCTCTTTTGGGGCAGCGAACACCGGGGAGCTGTTTTTT. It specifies CASSSFGAANTGELFF.